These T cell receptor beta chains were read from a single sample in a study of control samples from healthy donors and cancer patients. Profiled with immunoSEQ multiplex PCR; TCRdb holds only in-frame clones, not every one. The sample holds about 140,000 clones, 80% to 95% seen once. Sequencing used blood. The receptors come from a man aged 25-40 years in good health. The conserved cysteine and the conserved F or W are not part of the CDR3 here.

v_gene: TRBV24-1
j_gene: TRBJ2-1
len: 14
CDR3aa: ATSDEGTSGNNEQF

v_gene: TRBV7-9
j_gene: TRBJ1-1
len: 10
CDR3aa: ASSLALAEAF

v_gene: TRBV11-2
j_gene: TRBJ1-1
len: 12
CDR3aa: ASSPVIAQTEAF

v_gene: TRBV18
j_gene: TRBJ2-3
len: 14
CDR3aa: ASSPPGQGPSDTQY

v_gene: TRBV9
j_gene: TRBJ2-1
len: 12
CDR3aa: ASSVTLAGGEQF

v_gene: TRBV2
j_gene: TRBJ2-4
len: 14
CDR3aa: ASSGEVRGGYNIQY

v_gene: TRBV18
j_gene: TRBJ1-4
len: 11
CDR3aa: ASSPDPYEKLF

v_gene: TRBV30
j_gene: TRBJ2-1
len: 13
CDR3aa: AWSSASGIYNEQF

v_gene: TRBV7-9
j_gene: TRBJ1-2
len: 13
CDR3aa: ASSLSLGAGIGYT

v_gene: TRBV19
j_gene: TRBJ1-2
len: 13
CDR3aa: ASSIAQGARYGYT

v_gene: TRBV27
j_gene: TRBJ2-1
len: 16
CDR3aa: ASSRDLRTGTNYNEQF

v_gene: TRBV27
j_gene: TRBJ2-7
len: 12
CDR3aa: ASSYGQGGYEQY

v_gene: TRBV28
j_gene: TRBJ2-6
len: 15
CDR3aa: ASSFQGLISGANVLT

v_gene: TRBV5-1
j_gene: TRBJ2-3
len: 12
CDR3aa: ASSSGQGTDTQY

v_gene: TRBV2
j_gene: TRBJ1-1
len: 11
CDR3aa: ASRVNRGREAF

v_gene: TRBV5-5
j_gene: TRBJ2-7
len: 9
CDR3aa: ASSWAYEQY

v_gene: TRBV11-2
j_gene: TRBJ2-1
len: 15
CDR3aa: ASSLARAMTGLGEQF

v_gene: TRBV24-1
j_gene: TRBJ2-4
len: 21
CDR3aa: ATSDFSLAGAGGADLAKNIQY

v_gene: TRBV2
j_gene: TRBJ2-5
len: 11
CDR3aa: ASSDTSGETQY

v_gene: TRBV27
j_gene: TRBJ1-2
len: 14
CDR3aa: ASSLWGQGPTNGYT

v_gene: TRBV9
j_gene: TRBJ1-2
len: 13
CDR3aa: ASSVAQGDPSGYT

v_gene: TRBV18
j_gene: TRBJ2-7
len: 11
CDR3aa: ASSPWSSYEQY

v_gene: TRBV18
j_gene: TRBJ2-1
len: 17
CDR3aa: ASSPSSGRASTSYNEQF

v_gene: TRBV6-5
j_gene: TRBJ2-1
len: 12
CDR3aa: ASSNRGSFDEQF

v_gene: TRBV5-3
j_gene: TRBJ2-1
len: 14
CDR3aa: ARSLRGLAVYNEQF

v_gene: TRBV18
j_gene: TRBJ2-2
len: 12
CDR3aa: ASSPDINTGELF

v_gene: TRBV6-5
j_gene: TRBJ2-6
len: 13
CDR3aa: ASTGGDSGANVLT

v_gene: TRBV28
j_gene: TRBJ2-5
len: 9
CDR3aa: ASSQQETQY

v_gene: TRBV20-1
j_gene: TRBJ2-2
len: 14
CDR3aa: SASERENTNTGELF

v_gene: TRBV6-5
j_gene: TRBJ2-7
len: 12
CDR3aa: ASTPRVGGGEQY

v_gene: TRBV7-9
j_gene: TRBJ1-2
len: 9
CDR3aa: ASSTRDGYT